One and the same sample provided the 27 T cell receptor beta chains below, sequenced in a study of blood T cells in healthy people across ages. Sample-barcoded 5' priming and a J-beta primer mix drove a second PCR of roughly 6 to 12 cycles. Via MiXCR, TCRdb re-called the 5' RACE reads, giving one row per CDR3 protein. This table holds fewer than 1 million distinct CDR3 sequences, roughly 44% found once. The sequencing sample was made of blood. The receptor set was obtained from a man between 60 and 70 years old in good health.

The V call is TRBV15, the J call TRBJ2-6, with D possibly being TRBD1 (7 bases). Deletions cut 5 bases from V and 3 bases from J, with 23 bases between. This CDR3 region has 19 residues. Per the germline V gene, CDR1 is LNHNV and CDR2 is YYDKDF (reference sequence). The CDR3 is CATSGTDRANLFGANVLTF. The CDR3 DNA is TGTGCCACCAGCGGGACTGACAGGGCTAATTTGTTTGGGGCCAACGTCCTGACTTTC.

J is TRBJ1-1 and V is TRBV11-2; D is perhaps TRBD1 (5 bases). Germline lookup yields CDR1 SGHAT and CDR2 FQNNGV. Trimming took off 2 bases at V and 5 bases at J, with 9 bases between the two ends. The CDR3 contains 13 residues. The CDR3 sequence: CASSLWAGTEAFF. CDR3 DNA sequence: TGTGCCAGCAGCTTATGGGCAGGGACTGAAGCTTTCTTT. Variable domain in full (rest from reference TRBV11-2 and TRBJ1-1): EAGVAQSPRYKIIEKRQSVAFWCNPISGHATLYWYQQILGQGPKLLIQFQNNGVVDDSQLPKDRFSAERLKGVDSTLKIQPAKLEDSAVYLCASSLWAGTEAFFGQGTRLTVV.

V and J are TRBV7-2 and TRBJ2-7; 7 bases are a match to TRBD1. Losses at the gene ends were 1 base for V and 3 bases for J; bases not matched to a gene: 6. Germline V gene lookup returns CDR1 SGHTA and CDR2 FQGNSA. This CDR3 comprises 15 residues. The CDR3 reads CASSLGGQTYYEQYF. The CDR3 DNA follows: TGTGCCAGCAGCTTAGGGGGACAGACATACTACGAGCAGTACTTC. Looking up the rest from reference TRBV7-2 and TRBJ2-7 gives the full variable domain: GAGVSQSPSNKVTEKGKDVELRCDPISGHTALYWYRQSLGQGLEFLIYFQGNSAPDKSGLPSDRFSAERTGGSVSTLTIQRTQQEDSAVYLCASSLGGQTYYEQYFGPGTRLTVT.

The table lists this clonotype with a few counts. The chain recombines TRBV5-1 with TRBJ2-1, with a weak D call TRBD1 (5 bases). Germline assignment: CDR1 SGHRS and CDR2 YFSETQ. Trimming stripped 2 bases from V and 9 bases from J, with 15 bases between. This CDR3 spans 14 amino acids. CDR3 bases: TGCGCCAGCAGCTTCATCAGGGTGCATGGTGAGCAGTTCTTC. This gives the protein CASSFIRVHGEQFF.

V and J are TRBV7-2 and TRBJ2-3; D gene uncertain. V lost 0 bases and J lost 8, with 6 bases in between. Germline CDR1 and CDR2: SGHTA and FQGNSA. This CDR3 has 12 residues. The CDR3 sequence: CASSLALGTQYF. In DNA, the CDR3 is TGTGCCAGCAGCTTAGCCCTAGGTACGCAGTATTTT.

The chain joins TRBV6-2 or TRBV6-3 to TRBJ2-1; D remains ambiguous. V lost 2 bases to trimming and J lost 6 bases, with 14 bases between them. CDR3 length: 15 amino acids. Germline lookup yields CDR1 MNHEY and CDR2 SVGEGT. The CDR3: CASSYLADLTNEQFF. The CDR3 DNA follows: TGTGCCAGCAGTTACCTTGCCGACTTAACCAATGAGCAGTTCTTC.

This chain connects TRBV20-1 to TRBJ1-2, with TRBD1 as a possible D gene (5 bases). Germline V gene data show CDR1 as DFQATT and CDR2 as SNEGSKA (reference sequence). The V and J ends lost 0 bases and 0 bases respectively, with 14 bases between them. CDR3 length: 16 amino acids. CDR3 in DNA: TGCAGTGCTAGAGATGGGAAAGGGGATTCTAACTATGGCTACACCTTC. This encodes CSARDGKGDSNYGYTF.

The chain has TRBV28 and TRBJ1-5; 7 bases align to TRBD1. This CDR3 has 14 amino acids. Trimming cost V 6 bases and J 1 base; bases outside gene matches: 3. In germline, CDR1 is MDHEN, CDR2 SYDVKM. Here the CDR3 reads CASSRGMSNQPQHF. DNA for the CDR3: TGTGCCAGCAGCAGGGGGATGAGCAATCAGCCCCAGCATTTT.

This clonotype was seen a handful of times. The rearrangement joins TRBV20-1 to TRBJ2-7; D possibly corresponds to TRBD1 (5 bases). The CDR3 has 14 residues. The V end lost 0 bases, the J end lost 3 bases, and 12 bases lay between the germline ends. Germline CDR1 is DFQATT and CDR2 is SNEGSKA (reference sequence). The DNA for the CDR3 is TGCAGTGCTAGAGAGGCAGGGAATCGCTACGAGCAGTACTTC. Amino acid sequence: CSAREAGNRYEQYF.

This clonotype was detected only a few times. The rearrangement joins TRBV7-2 to TRBJ2-5, with 13 bases that match TRBD2. The CDR3 totals 16 residues. Germline CDR1 and CDR2: SGHTA and FQGNSA. Trimming took 5 bases from V and 1 from J; bases not matched to a gene: 4. This chain's CDR3 is CASSRGTSGVQETQYF. The CDR3 bases are TGTGCCAGCAGCAGAGGGACTAGCGGGGTCCAAGAGACCCAGTACTTC.

In this sample, this clonotype turned up a few times. The chain couples TRBV7-9 to TRBJ2-7; 7 positions match TRBD2. Germline V gene lookup returns CDR1 SEHNR and CDR2 FQNEAQ (reference sequence). The CDR3 consists of 16 residues. V lost 1 base to trimming and J lost 7 bases; unmatched junction nucleotides: 13. The CDR3 loop is CASSLGWDYPAGEQYF. The CDR3 DNA reads as TGTGCCAGCAGCTTAGGGTGGGACTATCCAGCGGGGGAGCAGTACTTC.

This clonotype was recorded a few times. This could be a read error, since a much larger clone is one nucleotide away. The chain combines TRBV11-2 with TRBJ2-1, with D possibly matching TRBD1 (6 bases). This CDR3 has 15 residues. V dropped 4 bases and J dropped 4 bases, with 14 bases sitting between them. CDR1 and CDR2 from the germline V gene are SGHAT and FQNNGV. The CDR3, as DNA: TGTGCCAGCAGCTGGGGCCCGACAGGTTACAATGAGCAGTTCTTC. Translation gives CASSWGPTGYNEQFF.

This chain links TRBV7-2 with TRBJ2-5; 8 bases are a match to TRBD1. The germline V gene encodes CDR1 SGHTA and CDR2 FQGNSA. V gave up 1 base and J gave up 11 bases; unmatched junction bases: 15. This CDR3 is built from 16 residues. The CDR3 DNA sequence: TGTGCCAGCAGCTTAGAAGTTGGTCAGGGGGCAAAGGAGCAGTACTTC. Its translation: CASSLEVGQGAKEQYF. Filled out from reference TRBV7-2 and TRBJ2-5, the complete variable domain reads GAGVSQSPSNKVTEKGKDVELRCDPISGHTALYWYRQSLGQGLEFLIYFQGNSAPDKSGLPSDRFSAERTGGSVSTLTIQRTQQEDSAVYLCASSLEVGQGAKEQYFGPGTRLLVL.

The V and J genes are TRBV6-6 and TRBJ2-3, with 7 bases identical to TRBD2. This CDR3 region has 14 residues. V lost 4 bases to trimming and J lost 0 bases; unmatched junction nucleotides: 1. Germline assignment: CDR1 MNHNY and CDR2 SVGAGI (reference sequence). CDR3 protein: CASSWGGSTDTQYF. As DNA, the CDR3 is TGTGCCAGCAGTTGGGGGGGAAGCACAGATACGCAGTATTTT.

The chain couples TRBV14 to TRBJ2-7, with 7 bases matching TRBD1. From germline, CDR1 is SGHDN and CDR2 FVKESK. CDR3 length: 15 amino acids. After removal of 7 bases from V and 0 bases from J, the junction contained 9 bases not matched to a gene. The CDR3 nucleotides are TGTGCCAGCAACGGAGGACAGGTACCCTCCTACGAGCAGTACTTC. Translation: CASNGGQVPSYEQYF.

This chain's CDR3 is CASSRGLAGAGANVLTF. CDR3 bases: TGTGCCAGCAGCCGGGGGTTAGCGGGGGCTGGGGCCAACGTCCTGACTTTC. The rearrangement joins TRBV11-2 to TRBJ2-6; 9 positions agree with TRBD2. CDR1 SGHAT and CDR2 FQNNGV come from the germline V gene. The CDR3 is made up of 17 amino acids. The junction had 7 bases not matched to a gene; V was cut back by 5 bases and J by 2 bases.

The chain links TRBV6-1 to TRBJ2-1, with 8 bases fitting TRBD2. In germline, CDR1 is MNHNS, CDR2 SASEGT. V shed 6 bases and J 8 bases; nucleotides not matched to a gene: 12. The CDR3 has 15 amino acids. The chain's CDR3 is CASRQYGTRGDEQFF. The CDR3 region has the DNA TGTGCCAGCAGGCAATACGGGACTAGGGGGGATGAGCAGTTCTTC.

This clonotype was counted only a few times. V and J are TRBV4-1 and TRBJ1-5; the match to TRBD1 covers 8 bases. V lost 3 bases, J lost 4 bases, and 8 bases stayed unmatched. Germline V CDR1 and CDR2: MGHRA, YSYEKL. This CDR3 is built from 16 residues. CDR3 sequence (DNA): TGCGCCAGCAGCCAGGCCCCAGGGGGCGGGAATCAGCCCCAGCATTTT. This encodes CASSQAPGGGNQPQHF.

Comments on this clonotype: One junction end disagrees with the germline gene, perhaps due to a read error. The rearrangement uses TRBV29-1 and TRBJ2-1; 10 bases match TRBD2. The V gene's germline CDR1 is SQVTM and CDR2 ANQGSEA. The length of the CDR3 is 16 residues. The CDR3 nucleotides are TGCAGCGTTGAAGTAGCGGGGGGCTTCTCCTACGATGAGCAGTTCTTC. Amino acids: CSVEVAGGFSYDEQFF.

The gene calls are TRBV6-2 or TRBV6-3 and TRBJ2-4, with D possibly being TRBD2 (6 bases). The J call may be in error: the DNA end matches TRBJ2-7 better. This CDR3 has 14 amino acids. Germline V lookup: CDR1 MNHEY, CDR2 SVGEGT. The CDR3 loop is CASSYSWGAYEQYF. In DNA form, the CDR3 reads TGTGCCAGCAGTTACTCTTGGGGGGCCTACGAGCAGTACTTC.

The chain combines TRBV12-3 or TRBV12-4 with TRBJ2-1, with unresolved D. This CDR3 is built from 15 residues. Deletions cut 2 bases from V and 0 bases from J, with 8 bases between. For the CDR3, the DNA is TGTGCCAGCAGTTTATCCGAAATCTCCTACAATGAGCAGTTCTTC. Its protein is CASSLSEISYNEQFF.

This clonotype showed up just a few times. The chain combines TRBV6-1 with TRBJ2-3, with 10 bases aligning to TRBD1. Germline V gene lookup returns CDR1 MNHNS and CDR2 SASEGT. V shed 6 bases and J 0 bases; nucleotides not matched to a gene: 3. This CDR3 has 15 amino acids. CDR3 DNA: TGTGCCAGCAGGGGGACAGGGGCTAGCACAGATACGCAGTATTTT. Encoded protein: CASRGTGASTDTQYF.

V is TRBV6-4 and J is TRBJ2-3; possibly TRBD2 for D (5 bases). This CDR3 comprises 16 residues. Trimming cost V 1 base and J 0 bases, with 11 bases left between them. Germline-derived CDR1 and CDR2 are MRHNA and SNTAGT. The CDR3 protein is CASSDLARGSTDTQYF. The CDR3 bases are TGTGCCAGCAGTGACTTAGCCCGGGGAAGCACAGATACGCAGTATTTT.

This clonotype was counted between two and nine times. The gene calls are TRBV9 and TRBJ1-2, with D hard to call. Trimming took off 4 bases at V and 6 bases at J, with 22 bases between the two ends. The CDR3 is 16 amino acids. Germline V gene sequence: CDR1 SGDLS, CDR2 YYNGEE. The CDR3: CASSPQRREVSNGYTF. Written as DNA, the CDR3 is TGTGCCAGCAGCCCCCAGAGGAGGGAGGTGTCTAATGGCTACACCTTC.

This clonotype was recorded many times. A much larger clone differs by one base, so this may be a read error. The chain has TRBV10-3 and TRBJ2-5; D is possibly TRBD1 or TRBD2 (6 bases each). Trimming shortened V by 3 bases and J by 11 bases, and 19 bases separated the two germline ends. Germline V gives CDR1 ENHRY, CDR2 SYGVKD. The CDR3 sequence is 14 residues long. The CDR3 here is CAISDRGARNEQYF. The CDR3 nucleotides read TGTGCCATCAGTGATAGGGGGGCGCGGAATGAGCAGTACTTC.

On this clonotype itself: The junction and the germline gene differ at one end; a read error may be behind it. This chain links TRBV7-9 with TRBJ1-6, with D unclear. The length of the CDR3 is 14 residues. CDR1 SEHNR and CDR2 FQNEAQ come from the germline V gene (reference sequence). CDR3 nucleotides: TGTGCCAGCAGCTCTGAGACTGCGGGTTCACCCCTTCACTTT. It codes for CASSSETAGSPLHF. The full variable domain, rest sourced from reference TRBV7-9 and TRBJ1-6, is DTGVSQNPRHKITKRGQNVTFRCDPISEHNRLYWYRQTLGQGPEFLTYFQNEAQLEKSRLLSDRFSAERPKGSFSTLEIQRTEQGDSAMYLCASSSETAGSPLHFGNGTRLTVT.

The chain links TRBV5-1 to TRBJ2-5; possibly TRBD2 for D (7 bases). V was cut by 5 bases and J by 5 bases, with 16 bases left in between. Germline-derived CDR1 and CDR2 are SGHRS and YFSETQ. The CDR3 totals 14 residues. CDR3: CASSWGGAEETQYF. DNA for the CDR3: TGCGCCAGCAGTTGGGGGGGGGCCGAGGAGACCCAGTACTTC.